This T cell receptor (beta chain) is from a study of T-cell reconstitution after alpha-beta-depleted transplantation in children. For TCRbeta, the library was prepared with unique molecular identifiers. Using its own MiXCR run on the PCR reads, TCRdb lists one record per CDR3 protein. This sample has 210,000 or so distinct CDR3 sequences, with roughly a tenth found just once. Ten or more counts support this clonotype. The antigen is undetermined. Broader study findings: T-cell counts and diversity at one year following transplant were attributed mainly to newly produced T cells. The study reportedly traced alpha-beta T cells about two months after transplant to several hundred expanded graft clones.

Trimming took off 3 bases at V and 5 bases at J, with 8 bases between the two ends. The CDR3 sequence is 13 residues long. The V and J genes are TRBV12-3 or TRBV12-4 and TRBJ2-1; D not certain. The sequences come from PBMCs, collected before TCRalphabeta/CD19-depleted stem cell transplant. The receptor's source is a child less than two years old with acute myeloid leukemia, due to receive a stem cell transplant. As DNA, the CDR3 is TGTGCCAGCAGTTTTCTGCGGAACAATGAGCAGTTCTTC. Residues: CASSFLRNNEQFF.